The rows below give T cell receptor beta chains drawn from one sample of a study of cytomegalovirus exposure and HLA in healthy donors. Sequencing was performed with immunoSEQ multiplex PCR; in TCRdb, only in-frame clones are kept and a portion is missing. The sample holds some 98,000 clones, approximately 71% seen once. Input material: PBMCs. All receptors derive from a female donor in good health and CMV-seronegative. CDR3s include the opening cysteine and the closing phenylalanine or tryptophan. Each record gives: J gene, D gene, CDR3 length, V gene, clone size, CDR3 DNA, CDR3 protein. D genes are given only for firm matches. Size is omitted from some rows. Given values are once, few, many or a class for expanded clones.

j_call: TRBJ1-6
d_call: -
cdr3_length: 14
v_call: TRBV6-5
clone_size: -
cdr3_nt: TGTGCCAGCAGTTACAGGGAGCGGGAATCACCCCTCCACTTT
cdr3_aa: CASSYRERESPLHF

j_call: TRBJ2-7
d_call: TRBD1
cdr3_length: 15
v_call: TRBV9
clone_size: -
cdr3_nt: TGTGCCAGCAGCGTCCGCTCCGGACAGGGGGCCGAGCAGTACTTC
cdr3_aa: CASSVRSGQGAEQYF

j_call: TRBJ1-4
d_call: -
cdr3_length: 15
v_call: TRBV7-9
clone_size: -
cdr3_nt: TGTGCCAGCAGCTTATCGCGTACAACTAATGAAAAACTGTTTTTT
cdr3_aa: CASSLSRTTNEKLFF

j_call: TRBJ1-3
d_call: TRBD1
cdr3_length: 17
v_call: TRBV19
clone_size: -
cdr3_nt: TGTGCCAGTAGTATGCGCGGGACAGGGGTCTCTGGAAACACCATATATTTT
cdr3_aa: CASSMRGTGVSGNTIYF

j_call: TRBJ2-7
d_call: -
cdr3_length: 16
v_call: TRBV14
clone_size: few
cdr3_nt: TGTGCCAGCAGCCAAGATTTTGGCAGGGGAAAGTACGAGCAGTACTTC
cdr3_aa: CASSQDFGRGKYEQYF

j_call: TRBJ2-1
d_call: -
cdr3_length: 14
v_call: TRBV5-1
clone_size: -
cdr3_nt: TGCGCCAGCAGCTTGGACCAGGGAGGCAGTGAGCAGTTCTTC
cdr3_aa: CASSLDQGGSEQFF

j_call: TRBJ2-1
d_call: TRBD2
cdr3_length: 14
v_call: TRBV25-1
clone_size: -
cdr3_nt: TGTGCCAGCAGCCTAGCGGGACGTGGCAATGAGCAGTTCTTC
cdr3_aa: CASSLAGRGNEQFF

j_call: TRBJ2-2
d_call: -
cdr3_length: 15
v_call: TRBV6-5
clone_size: -
cdr3_nt: TGTGCCAGCAGTTATGGGGGGGCGAGGGCCGGGGAGCTGTTTTTT
cdr3_aa: CASSYGGARAGELFF

j_call: TRBJ2-7
d_call: -
cdr3_length: 15
v_call: TRBV7-2
clone_size: -
cdr3_nt: TGTGCCAGCAGCTCGGGAGATTCCCCCTCCTACGAGCAGTACTTC
cdr3_aa: CASSSGDSPSYEQYF

j_call: TRBJ2-7
d_call: -
cdr3_length: 15
v_call: TRBV7-2
clone_size: -
cdr3_nt: TGTGCCAGCAGCCGAGAAGGACTACCCAATTACGAGCAGTACTTC
cdr3_aa: CASSREGLPNYEQYF

j_call: TRBJ1-1
d_call: -
cdr3_length: 13
v_call: TRBV10-3
clone_size: -
cdr3_nt: TGTGCCATCAGTGAAGGGCGGGGAACTGAAGCTTTCTTT
cdr3_aa: CAISEGRGTEAFF

j_call: TRBJ1-2
d_call: -
cdr3_length: 16
v_call: TRBV6-4
clone_size: once
cdr3_nt: TGTGCCAGCAGTGACGTTTTTGGACTGACATATAGTGGCTACACCTTC
cdr3_aa: CASSDVFGLTYSGYTF

j_call: TRBJ2-7
d_call: TRBD2
cdr3_length: 19
v_call: TRBV23-1
clone_size: -
cdr3_nt: TGCGCCAGCAGTCAATCGACGGGGGGGCCGAGGAGGGGCACCTACGAGCAGTACTTC
cdr3_aa: CASSQSTGGPRRGTYEQYF

j_call: TRBJ2-5
d_call: -
cdr3_length: 16
v_call: TRBV9
clone_size: -
cdr3_nt: TGTGCCAGCAGCGTAGGCCGCGGGTCGGCCCAAGAGACCCAGTACTTC
cdr3_aa: CASSVGRGSAQETQYF

j_call: TRBJ2-7
d_call: -
cdr3_length: 15
v_call: TRBV19
clone_size: -
cdr3_nt: TGTGCCAGTAGACCCCGGGACAAAGCCGCCTACGAGCAGTACTTC
cdr3_aa: CASRPRDKAAYEQYF

j_call: TRBJ2-3
d_call: TRBD2
cdr3_length: 19
v_call: TRBV28
clone_size: -
cdr3_nt: TGTGCCAGCAGTTTGGGTAGAGGGCGGACTAGCGGGAGGTGGGATACGCAGTATTTT
cdr3_aa: CASSLGRGRTSGRWDTQYF

j_call: TRBJ1-1
d_call: -
cdr3_length: 13
v_call: TRBV6-1
clone_size: -
cdr3_nt: TGTGCCAGTTCCGAGAATCTGAACACTGAAGCTTTCTTT
cdr3_aa: CASSENLNTEAFF

j_call: TRBJ2-7
d_call: TRBD1
cdr3_length: 14
v_call: TRBV5-4
clone_size: -
cdr3_nt: TGTGCCAGCAGCCTGGGACAGACAAATTACGAGCAGTACTTC
cdr3_aa: CASSLGQTNYEQYF

j_call: TRBJ2-5
d_call: -
cdr3_length: 14
v_call: TRBV5-1
clone_size: -
cdr3_nt: TGCGCCAGCAGCTCCCCCCTGAGGGGGGAGACCCAGTACTTC
cdr3_aa: CASSSPLRGETQYF

j_call: TRBJ2-7
d_call: -
cdr3_length: 13
v_call: TRBV7-9
clone_size: -
cdr3_nt: TGTTCCAGCAGCTTAGGTTCGAGCTACGAGCAGTACTTC
cdr3_aa: CSSSLGSSYEQYF

j_call: TRBJ1-4
d_call: -
cdr3_length: 15
v_call: TRBV30
clone_size: -
cdr3_nt: TGTGCCTGGGCGGACAGAGCTACAACTAATGAAAAACTGTTTTTT
cdr3_aa: CAWADRATTNEKLFF

j_call: TRBJ1-1
d_call: TRBD1
cdr3_length: 12
v_call: TRBV29-1
clone_size: once
cdr3_nt: TGCAGCGTTGGGACAGGGGGGCGTGAAGCTTTCTTT
cdr3_aa: CSVGTGGREAFF

j_call: TRBJ1-5
d_call: -
cdr3_length: 14
v_call: TRBV6-1
clone_size: few
cdr3_nt: TGTGCCAGCAGTGACAGGGGCAGCAATCAGCCCCAGCATTTT
cdr3_aa: CASSDRGSNQPQHF

j_call: TRBJ2-1
d_call: TRBD1
cdr3_length: 16
v_call: TRBV7-9
clone_size: -
cdr3_nt: TGTGCCAGCACCTTCAGAGGGGGACAGGGGGCAAGTGAGCAGTTCTTC
cdr3_aa: CASTFRGGQGASEQFF